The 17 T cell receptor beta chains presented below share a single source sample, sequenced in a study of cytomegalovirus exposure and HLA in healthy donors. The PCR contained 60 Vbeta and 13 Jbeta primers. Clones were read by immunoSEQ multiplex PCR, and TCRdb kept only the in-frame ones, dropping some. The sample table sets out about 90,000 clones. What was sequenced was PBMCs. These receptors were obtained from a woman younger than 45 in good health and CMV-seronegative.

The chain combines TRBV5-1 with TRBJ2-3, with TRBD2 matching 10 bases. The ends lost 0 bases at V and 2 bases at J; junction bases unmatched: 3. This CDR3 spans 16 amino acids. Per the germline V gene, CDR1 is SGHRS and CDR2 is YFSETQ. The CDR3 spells CASSLGTSGVTDTQYF. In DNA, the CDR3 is TGCGCCAGCAGCTTGGGGACTAGCGGTGTCACAGATACGCAGTATTTT. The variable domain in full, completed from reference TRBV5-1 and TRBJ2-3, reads KAGVTQTPRYLIKTRGQQVTLSCSPISGHRSVSWYQQTPGQGLQFLFEYFSETQRNKGNFPGRFSGRQFSNSRSEMNVSTLELGDSALYLCASSLGTSGVTDTQYFGPGTRLTVL.

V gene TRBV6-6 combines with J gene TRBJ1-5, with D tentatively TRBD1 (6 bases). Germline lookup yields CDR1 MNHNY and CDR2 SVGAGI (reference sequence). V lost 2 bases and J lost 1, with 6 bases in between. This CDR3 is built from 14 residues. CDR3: CASSYGQSNQPQHF. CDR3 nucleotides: TGTGCCAGCAGTTACGGACAGAGCAATCAGCCCCAGCATTTT.

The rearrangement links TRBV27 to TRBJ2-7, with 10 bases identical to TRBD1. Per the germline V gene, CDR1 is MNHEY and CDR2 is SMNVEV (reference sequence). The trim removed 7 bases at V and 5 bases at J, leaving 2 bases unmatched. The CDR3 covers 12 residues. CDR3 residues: CASTDRGNEQYF. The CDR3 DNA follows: TGTGCCAGCACGGACAGGGGGAACGAGCAGTACTTC.

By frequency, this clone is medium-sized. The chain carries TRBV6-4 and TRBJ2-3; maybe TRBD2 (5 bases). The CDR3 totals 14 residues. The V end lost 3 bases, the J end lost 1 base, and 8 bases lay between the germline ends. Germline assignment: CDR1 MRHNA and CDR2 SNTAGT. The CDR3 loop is CASSEEAGTDTQYF. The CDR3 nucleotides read TGTGCCAGCAGTGAGGAGGCGGGCACAGATACGCAGTATTTT.

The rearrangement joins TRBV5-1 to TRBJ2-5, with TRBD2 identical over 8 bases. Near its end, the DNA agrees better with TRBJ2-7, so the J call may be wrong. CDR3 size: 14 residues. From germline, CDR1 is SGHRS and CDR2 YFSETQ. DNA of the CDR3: TGCGCCAGCAGCTGGGATAGCGGGATATACGAGCAGTACTTC. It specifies CASSWDSGIYEQYF.

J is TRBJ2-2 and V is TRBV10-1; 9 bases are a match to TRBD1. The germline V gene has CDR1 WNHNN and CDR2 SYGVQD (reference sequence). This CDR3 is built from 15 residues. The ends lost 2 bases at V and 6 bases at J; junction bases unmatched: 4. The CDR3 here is CASSEPGTGSGELFF. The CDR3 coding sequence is TGCGCCAGCAGTGAGCCGGGGACAGGGTCCGGGGAGCTGTTTTTT.

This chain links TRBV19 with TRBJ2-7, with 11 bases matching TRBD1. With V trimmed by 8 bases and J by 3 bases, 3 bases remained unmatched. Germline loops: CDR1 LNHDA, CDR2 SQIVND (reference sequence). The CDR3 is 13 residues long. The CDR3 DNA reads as TGTGCCAGTCGAGGGACAGGGGGCTACGAGCAGTACTTC. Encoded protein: CASRGTGGYEQYF.

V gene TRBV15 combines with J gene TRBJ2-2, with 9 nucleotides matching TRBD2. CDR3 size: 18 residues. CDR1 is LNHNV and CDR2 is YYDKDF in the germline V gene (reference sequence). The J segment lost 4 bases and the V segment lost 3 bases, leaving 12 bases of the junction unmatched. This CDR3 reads CATSSRGAGGPGTGELFF. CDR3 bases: TGTGCCACCAGCAGTCGGGGTGCGGGAGGGCCGGGCACCGGGGAGCTGTTTTTT.

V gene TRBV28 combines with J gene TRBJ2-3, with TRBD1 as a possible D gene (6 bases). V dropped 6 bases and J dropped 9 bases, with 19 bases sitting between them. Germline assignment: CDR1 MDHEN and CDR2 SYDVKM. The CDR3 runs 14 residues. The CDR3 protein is CASSPRNRDRTQYF. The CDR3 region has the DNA TGTGCCAGCAGCCCAAGGAACAGGGACCGAACGCAGTATTTT.

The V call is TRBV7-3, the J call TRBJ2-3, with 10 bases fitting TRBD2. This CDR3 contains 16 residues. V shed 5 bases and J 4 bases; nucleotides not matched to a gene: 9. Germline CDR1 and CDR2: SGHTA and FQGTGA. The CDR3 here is CASSPKLAGVSDTQYF. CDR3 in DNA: TGTGCCAGCAGCCCTAAGCTAGCGGGAGTTTCAGATACGCAGTATTTT. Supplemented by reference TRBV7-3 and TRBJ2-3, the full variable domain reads GAGVSQTPSNKVTEKGKYVELRCDPISGHTALYWYRQSLGQGPEFLIYFQGTGAADDSGLPNDRFFAVRPEGSVSTLKIQRTERGDSAVYLCASSPKLAGVSDTQYFGPGTRLTVL.

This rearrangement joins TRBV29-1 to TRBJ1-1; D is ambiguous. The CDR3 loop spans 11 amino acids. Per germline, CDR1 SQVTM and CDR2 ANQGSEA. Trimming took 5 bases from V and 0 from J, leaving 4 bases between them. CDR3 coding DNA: TGCAGCGTTTCAGTGAACACTGAAGCTTTCTTT. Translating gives CSVSVNTEAFF.

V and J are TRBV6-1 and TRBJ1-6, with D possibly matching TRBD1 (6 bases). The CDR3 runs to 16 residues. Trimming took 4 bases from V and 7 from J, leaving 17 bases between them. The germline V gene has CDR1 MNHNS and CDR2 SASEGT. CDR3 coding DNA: TGTGCCAGCAGTGTTTGGGGGCAGGGCCAAAATTCACCCCTCCACTTT. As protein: CASSVWGQGQNSPLHF.

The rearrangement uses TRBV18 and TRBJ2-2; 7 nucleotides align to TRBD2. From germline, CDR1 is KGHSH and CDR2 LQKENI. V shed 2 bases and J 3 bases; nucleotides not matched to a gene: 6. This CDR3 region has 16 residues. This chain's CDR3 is CASSPTASGYTGELFF. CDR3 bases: TGTGCCAGCTCACCAACCGCTAGCGGCTACACCGGGGAGCTGTTTTTT. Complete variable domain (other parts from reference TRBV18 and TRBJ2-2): NAGVMQNPRHLVRRRGQEARLRCSPMKGHSHVYWYRQLPEEGLKFMVYLQKENIIDESGMPKERFSAEFPKEGPSILRIQQVVRGDSAAYFCASSPTASGYTGELFFGEGSRLTVL.

The CDR3 region has the DNA TGTGCCAGCAGCTTAGCCCTCAATGAGCAGTTCTTC. This translates into CASSLALNEQFF. This chain joins TRBV7-9 and TRBJ2-1; D is ambiguous. Germline V gene lookup returns CDR1 SEHNR and CDR2 FQNEAQ (reference sequence). This CDR3 region has 12 residues. V was cut by 0 bases and J by 6 bases, with 3 bases left in between.

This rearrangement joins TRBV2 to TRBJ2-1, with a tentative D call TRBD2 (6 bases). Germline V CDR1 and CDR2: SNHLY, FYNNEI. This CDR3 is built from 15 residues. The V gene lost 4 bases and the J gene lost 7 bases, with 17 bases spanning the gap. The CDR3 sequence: CASSVGLGGRNEQFF. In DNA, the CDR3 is TGTGCCAGCAGTGTGGGGTTAGGTGGGAGGAATGAGCAGTTCTTC.

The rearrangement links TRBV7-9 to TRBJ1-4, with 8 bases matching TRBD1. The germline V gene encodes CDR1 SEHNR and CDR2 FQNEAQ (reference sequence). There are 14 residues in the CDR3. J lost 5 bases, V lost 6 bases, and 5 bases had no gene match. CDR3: CASRDTGGNEKLFF. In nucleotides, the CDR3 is TGTGCCAGCAGAGACACAGGGGGGAATGAAAAACTGTTTTTT. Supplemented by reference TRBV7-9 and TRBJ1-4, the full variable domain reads DTGVSQNPRHKITKRGQNVTFRCDPISEHNRLYWYRQTLGQGPEFLTYFQNEAQLEKSRLLSDRFSAERPKGSFSTLEIQRTEQGDSAMYLCASRDTGGNEKLFFGSGTQLSVL.

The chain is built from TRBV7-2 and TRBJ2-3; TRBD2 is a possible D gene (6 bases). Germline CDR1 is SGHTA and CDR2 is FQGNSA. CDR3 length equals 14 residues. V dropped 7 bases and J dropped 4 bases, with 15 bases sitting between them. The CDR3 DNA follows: TGTGCCAGCAAGACGGGACTTGGGGCAGATACGCAGTATTTT. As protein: CASKTGLGADTQYF.